These T cell receptor beta chains were read from a single sample in a study of T cell changes during pregnancy in multiple sclerosis. TCRdb's copy holds only in-frame clones and misses some; the assay was immunoSEQ multiplex PCR. The sample has tens of thousands of clones; more than 70% are singletons. The sequences come from CD4+ T cells from peripheral blood mononuclear cells, collected in the first trimester of pregnancy. The receptor set was obtained from a female donor in good health, enrolled as a control in a pregnancy study. Each CDR3 is given with its conserved first and last residue. The D gene is left open where the match is weak. Expanded clones are given a class, and other clones once, few, many or no size at all.

TRBV15	TRBD1	NA	TRBJ2-3	TGTGCCACCAGCAGCGTTGGGGCTGGGACAGGGGGCTTCGGAGCGCAGTATTTT	CATSSVGAGTGGFGAQYF
TRBV5-4	TRBD2	NA	TRBJ2-5	TGTGCCAGCAGCACTAGCGGGGCACAAGAGACCCAGTACTTC	CASSTSGAQETQYF
TRBV7-6	NA	NA	TRBJ2-2	TGTGCCAGCAGCTTAGGGGGGGAGAACACCGGGGAGCTGTTTTTT	CASSLGGENTGELFF
TRBV30	NA	NA	TRBJ1-2	TGTGCCTGGAGTTCCAGTTACAGGAGAAGGTTTAACTATGGCTACACCTTC	CAWSSSYRRRFNYGYTF
TRBV6-4	NA	NA	TRBJ1-1	TGTGCCAGCAGTTTCTCGGGAGTCACTGAAGCTTTCTTT	CASSFSGVTEAFF
TRBV27	TRBD1	NA	TRBJ2-3	TGTGCCAGCAGTCAGGGACAGGGCTGGGATACGCAGTATTTT	CASSQGQGWDTQYF
TRBV4-1	NA	NA	TRBJ1-4	TGCGCCAGCAGCCGGATACAACAGGGTACTAATGAAAAACTGTTTTTT	CASSRIQQGTNEKLFF
TRBV9	NA	NA	TRBJ1-1	TGTGCCAGCAGCGTAGCGGCGGGCCGGGGAGCTTTCTTT	CASSVAAGRGAFF
TRBV7-8	TRBD1	NA	TRBJ1-2	TGTGCCAGCAGCTCGGGACAGAACTATGGCTACGCCTTC	CASSSGQNYGYAF
TRBV27	NA	NA	TRBJ1-2	TGTGCCAGCAGTTTACGGGCGGGTCTCGACTATGGCTACACCTTC	CASSLRAGLDYGYTF
TRBV7-9	NA	NA	TRBJ1-1	TGTGCCAGCAGCTTAGGACAGTCGGCTTTCTTT	CASSLGQSAFF
TRBV23-1	TRBD2	NA	TRBJ2-3	TGCGCCAGCAGTCAACTTCCGGGACTAGCGGTAGATACGCAGTATTTT	CASSQLPGLAVDTQYF
TRBV14	TRBD1	NA	TRBJ2-2	TGTGCCAGCAGACGGACAGGGTCGGGGGAGCTGTTTTTT	CASRRTGSGELFF
TRBV2	NA	few	TRBJ1-3	TGTGCCAGCAGGAGCGGAGGACTCTCGACGAACACCATATATTTT	CASRSGGLSTNTIYF
TRBV2	TRBD1	NA	TRBJ1-6	TGTGCCGGGGGGAGGGGACAGGGAAATTCACCCCTCCACTTT	CAGGRGQGNSPLHF
TRBV2	NA	NA	TRBJ2-7	TGTGCCAGCAACTTACAGGGAACCCCTTACGAGCAGTACTTC	CASNLQGTPYEQYF
TRBV6-4	TRBD2	once	TRBJ2-1	TGTGCCAGCAGCGGCCAGCGGGGGGATGAGCAGTTCTTC	CASSGQRGDEQFF
TRBV6-1	NA	NA	TRBJ2-7	TGTGCCAGCAGGAGAACCTACGAGCAGTACTTC	CASRRTYEQYF
TRBV21-1	NA	NA	TRBJ1-5	TGTGCCAGCAGCAAAGTGGGACAGGTCAATCAGCCCCAGCATTTT	CASSKVGQVNQPQHF
TRBV28	NA	NA	TRBJ1-1	TGTGCCAGCAGGCGGCAGCTGAACACTGAAGCTTTCTTT	CASRRQLNTEAFF
TRBV5-4	NA	few	TRBJ2-5	TGTGCCAGCAGCTTGGAACCCAGGGGCGGGGAGACCCAGTACTTC	CASSLEPRGGETQYF
TRBV6-6	TRBD1	NA	TRBJ1-3	TGTGCCAGCAGTTACCCGATGGGGACAGGGAACACCATATATTTT	CASSYPMGTGNTIYF
TRBV6-1	TRBD1	NA	TRBJ1-6	TGTGCCAGCAGCGGACAGGGCGGTAATTCACCCCTCCACTTT	CASSGQGGNSPLHF
TRBV7-8	TRBD1	NA	TRBJ2-7	TGTGCCAGCAGCCTGAGGACAGGCTCCTACGAGCAGTACTTC	CASSLRTGSYEQYF
TRBV25-1	NA	NA	TRBJ1-5	TGTGCCAGCAGGGGCGGGGCAGGGTATCAGCCCCAGCATTTT	CASRGGAGYQPQHF
TRBV6-1	NA	NA	TRBJ2-7	TGTGCCAGTAGTGAGGGGACACGGGAGCAGTACTTC	CASSEGTREQYF
TRBV5-1	NA	NA	TRBJ1-3	TGCGCCAGCAGACAGTACTCTGGAAACACCATATATTTT	CASRQYSGNTIYF
TRBV28	NA	NA	TRBJ2-5	TGTGCCAGCAGTCACCCCAACCAGGGCCAAGAGACCCAGTACTTC	CASSHPNQGQETQYF
TRBV18	NA	NA	TRBJ2-3	TGTGCCAGCTCACCAACCGGGACAGATACGCAGTATTTT	CASSPTGTDTQYF
TRBV6-1	NA	NA	TRBJ2-3	TGTGCCAGCAGTGAAAGGTTGCCCAGGCCAGATACGCAGTATTTT	CASSERLPRPDTQYF